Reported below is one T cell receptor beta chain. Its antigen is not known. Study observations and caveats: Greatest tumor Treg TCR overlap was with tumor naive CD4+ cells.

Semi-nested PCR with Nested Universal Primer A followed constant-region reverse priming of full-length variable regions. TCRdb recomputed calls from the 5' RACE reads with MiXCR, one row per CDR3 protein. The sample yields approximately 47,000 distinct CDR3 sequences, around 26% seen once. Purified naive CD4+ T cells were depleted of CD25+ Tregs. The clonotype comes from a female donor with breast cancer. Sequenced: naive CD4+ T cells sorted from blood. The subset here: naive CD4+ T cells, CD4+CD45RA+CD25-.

The CDR3 spells CASSIAGGQYF. CDR3 nucleotides: TGTGCCAGCAGTATAGCGGGGGGACAGTACTTC. V usage is TRBV3-1 and J usage is TRBJ2-5; 10 bases align to TRBD2. The CDR3 has 11 residues. The V and J ends lost 6 bases and 11 bases, in that order; junction bases with no gene match: 3. Germline-derived CDR1 and CDR2 are LGHDT and YNNKEL (reference sequence).